The next 27 T cell receptor beta chains were all read from a single sample in a study of T-cell memory formation after mild COVID-19. In TCRdb, the 5' RACE reads were re-called with MiXCR into one record per CDR3 protein. The table has roughly 250,000 distinct CDR3 sequences, approximately 16% seen once; the top ten hold roughly 21%. The sample consisted of PBMCs or a T cell subset sorted from them (not recorded which). These receptors came from a man in his late teens or twenties who had mild COVID-19 (a few samples of this study predate the infection). Cell type and time point are not known.

This clonotype was detected only a few times. The J gene is TRBJ1-6, the V gene TRBV6-5, with 8 positions matching TRBD1. V trimming: 8 bases; J trimming: 6 bases; junction bases outside the gene matches: 9. CDR1 is MNHEY, CDR2 SVGAGI, per germline. This CDR3 has 15 amino acids. CDR3 amino acids: CASGSGGAGNSPLHF. The DNA for the CDR3 is TGTGCCAGCGGTTCAGGGGGCGCGGGTAATTCACCCCTCCACTTT.

This clonotype was found a few times. The chain couples TRBV20-1 to TRBJ1-2, with TRBD1 as a possible D gene (6 bases). CDR1 and CDR2 from the germline V gene are DFQATT and SNEGSKA (reference sequence). Trimming took off 3 bases at V and 10 bases at J, with 9 bases between the two ends. The CDR3 consists of 10 residues. The CDR3 region has the DNA TGCAGTGCTAGGGACAGACTCTACACCTTC. Residues: CSARDRLYTF.

V and J are TRBV7-8 and TRBJ2-1; unclear D gene. Looked up from germline, CDR1 is SGHVS and CDR2 is FQNEAQ. Trimming stripped 5 bases from V and 8 bases from J, with 13 bases between. The CDR3 length is 13 residues. This chain's CDR3 is CASSGRPRDEQFF. The CDR3 nucleotides read TGTGCCAGCAGCGGACGTCCCCGGGATGAGCAGTTCTTC. Full variable domain (outside the CDR3, taken from reference TRBV7-8 and TRBJ2-1): GAGVSQSPRYKVAKRGQDVALRCDPISGHVSLFWYQQALGQGPEFLTYFQNEAQLDKSGLPSDRFFAERPEGSVSTLKIQRTQQEDSAVYLCASSGRPRDEQFFGPGTRLTVL.

This clonotype occurred many times. J is TRBJ2-6 and V is TRBV20-1; D is perhaps TRBD2 (5 bases). The CDR3 has 14 amino acids. The V end lost 5 bases, the J end lost 1 base, and 9 bases lay between the germline ends. Germline values: CDR1 DFQATT, CDR2 SNEGSKA (reference sequence). The CDR3 region is CSAPTRSGANVLTF. The CDR3 DNA follows: TGCAGTGCTCCTACTAGGTCTGGGGCCAACGTCCTGACTTTC.

In this sample, this clonotype turned up many times. The chain employs TRBV6-4 and TRBJ2-3; D gene unclear. This CDR3 region has 13 residues. Germline CDR1 reads MRHNA; CDR2 reads SNTAGT. With 4 bases removed from V and 3 bases from J, the gap between germline ends came to 8 bases. CDR3 residues: CASSGNPTDTQYF. The CDR3, as DNA: TGTGCCAGCAGTGGGAACCCAACAGATACGCAGTATTTT.

V gene TRBV19 combines with J gene TRBJ2-3; no clear D. The CDR3 is 16 residues long. CDR1 and CDR2 (germline): LNHDA, SQIVND (reference sequence). Trimming left V 3 bases short and J 0 bases short, with 13 bases between. Here the CDR3 reads CASSIWAEPSTDTQYF. The CDR3 nucleotides read TGTGCCAGTAGTATCTGGGCGGAGCCTAGCACAGATACGCAGTATTTT.

This clonotype was detected only a few times. The CDR3, as DNA: TGCGCCAGCGGCGACCCCGGGACAGTGCAAGAGACCCAGTACTTC. Amino acids: CASGDPGTVQETQYF. The chain is built from TRBV5-1 and TRBJ2-5, with TRBD1 matching 7 bases. CDR3 length: 15 amino acids. The V gene end was trimmed by 7 bases and the J gene end by 2 bases; junction bases not matched to a gene: 11. Germline CDR1 and CDR2: SGHRS and YFSETQ. The full variable domain, in which reference TRBV5-1 and TRBJ2-5 provide the parts outside the CDR3, is KAGVTQTPRYLIKTRGQQVTLSCSPISGHRSVSWYQQTPGQGLQFLFEYFSETQRNKGNFPGRFSGRQFSNSRSEMNVSTLELGDSALYLCASGDPGTVQETQYFGPGTRLLVL.

This rearrangement joins TRBV9 to TRBJ1-1; no clear D gene. The V gene's germline CDR1 is SGDLS and CDR2 YYNGEE. Trimming pared 2 bases from V and 9 bases from J, leaving 14 bases between. This CDR3 is built from 13 residues. The CDR3 nucleotides read TGTGCCAGCAGCGTGGGAGACGGAGACCAAGCTTTCTTT. Protein product: CASSVGDGDQAFF.

This chain connects TRBV29-1 to TRBJ2-5; D not resolved. Germline V gene lookup returns CDR1 SQVTM and CDR2 ANQGSEA. V gave up 4 bases and J gave up 1 base, with 7 bases separating them. This CDR3 has 12 residues. In DNA form, the CDR3 reads TGCAGCGTTGGTGGGTTCCAAGAGACCCAGTACTTC. Residues: CSVGGFQETQYF.

The rearrangement uses TRBV12-3 or TRBV12-4 and TRBJ1-1; D gene unclear. The CDR3 has 12 amino acids. V gave up 5 bases and J gave up 4 bases, with 8 bases separating them. CDR3 loop: CASSPKGTEAFF. CDR3 bases: TGTGCCAGCAGTCCAAAGGGCACTGAAGCTTTCTTT.

This clonotype showed up many times. The genes are TRBV5-1 and TRBJ1-5, with 11 bases matching TRBD1. This CDR3 has 16 residues. V was pared by 0 bases and J by 3 bases, with 2 bases of the junction left unmatched. Germline V CDR1 and CDR2: SGHRS, YFSETQ. CDR3 protein: CASSLGTGGVNQPQHF. The CDR3 DNA sequence: TGCGCCAGCAGCTTGGGGACAGGGGGCGTCAATCAGCCCCAGCATTTT.

This sequence joins TRBV6-4 and TRBJ2-3; unclear D gene. From germline, CDR1 is MRHNA and CDR2 SNTAGT. The CDR3 has 13 residues. V was pared by 2 bases and J by 2 bases, with 5 bases between. In DNA, the CDR3 is TGTGCCAGCAGTGACCAAACCACAGATACGCAGTATTTT. Translating it yields CASSDQTTDTQYF.

The chain employs TRBV6-5 and TRBJ2-7; D unclear. CDR1 is MNHEY, CDR2 SVGAGI, per germline. V was shortened by 4 bases and J by 7 bases, with 8 bases between the two germline ends. The CDR3 runs 11 residues. The CDR3 DNA sequence: TGTGCCAGCAGTTCCCCTCGTGAGCAGTACTTC. Residues: CASSSPREQYF.

CDR3: CASSLGWRGRETEAFF. Here the CDR3 DNA reads TGTGCCAGCAGCTTGGGATGGCGGGGGAGAGAAACTGAAGCTTTCTTT. V is TRBV7-9 and J is TRBJ1-1; a weak D match, TRBD1 (5 bases). V lost 3 bases, J lost 5 bases, and 19 bases lay in between. This CDR3 has 16 residues. Germline V gene sequence: CDR1 SEHNR, CDR2 FQNEAQ (reference sequence).

In this sample, this clonotype turned up many times. The V gene is TRBV18, the J gene TRBJ1-5, with D maybe TRBD1 (5 bases). Trimming shortened V by 3 bases and J by 7 bases, and 10 bases separated the two germline ends. The germline V gene has CDR1 KGHSH and CDR2 LQKENI. This CDR3 contains 13 residues. As DNA, the CDR3 is TGTGCCAGCTCACCGAGAGGGGACCAGCCCCAGCATTTT. Translation: CASSPRGDQPQHF.

The rearrangement uses TRBV5-1 and TRBJ2-1; the D gene is possibly TRBD2 (6 bases). The CDR3 runs to 14 residues. CDR1 and CDR2 from the germline V gene are SGHRS and YFSETQ. V lost 6 bases to trimming and J lost 3 bases, with 13 bases between them. DNA for the CDR3: TGCGCCAGCACCCTATCCGGGGGCTACAATGAGCAGTTCTTC. This gives the protein CASTLSGGYNEQFF. Combining the CDR3 with reference TRBV5-1 and TRBJ2-1 gives the whole variable domain KAGVTQTPRYLIKTRGQQVTLSCSPISGHRSVSWYQQTPGQGLQFLFEYFSETQRNKGNFPGRFSGRQFSNSRSEMNVSTLELGDSALYLCASTLSGGYNEQFFGPGTRLTVL.

The table lists this clonotype with a few counts. The chain has TRBV19 and TRBJ2-1; unclear D gene. Trimming pared 1 base from V and 2 bases from J, leaving 9 bases between. Per the germline V gene, CDR1 is LNHDA and CDR2 is SQIVND (reference sequence). The CDR3 has 15 residues. CDR3 in amino acids: CASSIGPGPYNEQFF. CDR3 coding DNA: TGTGCCAGTAGTATAGGGCCGGGCCCCTACAATGAGCAGTTCTTC.

This clonotype was observed a handful of times. This chain joins TRBV6-2 or TRBV6-3 and TRBJ2-7; 9 nucleotides match TRBD1. Per germline, CDR1 MNHEY and CDR2 SVGEGT. The CDR3 runs 14 residues. Germline trimming cut 8 bases from V and 3 bases from J; bases unmatched to any gene: 8. The CDR3, as DNA: TGTGCCAGCCAACGGACAGGGGCTATCTACGAGCAGTACGTC. This translates into CASQRTGAIYEQYV.

This clonotype was counted a few times. The gene calls are TRBV5-1 and TRBJ2-2; D unresolved. The V gene's germline CDR1 is SGHRS and CDR2 YFSETQ. The germline V and J ends were trimmed by 5 bases and 0 bases, with 5 bases remaining between them. The CDR3 is 13 residues long. The CDR3 protein is CASRQPNTGELFF. The CDR3 DNA follows: TGCGCCAGCAGACAGCCGAACACCGGGGAGCTGTTTTTT.

The chain carries TRBV20-1 and TRBJ2-5; TRBD2 matches 8 bases. Germline CDR1 reads DFQATT; CDR2 reads SNEGSKA (reference sequence). This CDR3 contains 13 residues. V shed 6 bases, J shed 5 bases, and the junction held 8 bases outside the gene matches. The CDR3 DNA is TGCAGTGCCTTCGGGGGGGCATGGGAGACCCAGTACTTC. This gives the protein CSAFGGAWETQYF.

The rearrangement joins TRBV4-1 to TRBJ1-6; 8 nucleotides align to TRBD1. This CDR3 is built from 18 residues. Germline V CDR1 and CDR2: MGHRA, YSYEKL. V dropped 2 bases and J dropped 0; count of bases not matched to a gene: 6. The DNA of the CDR3 is TGCGCCAGCAGCCAACTGGACAGGGCCCTCTCCTATAATTCACCCCTCCACTTT. Protein sequence: CASSQLDRALSYNSPLHF.

The V gene is TRBV7-2, the J gene TRBJ2-2; 7 nucleotides match TRBD2. CDR3 length: 17 residues. V gave up 4 bases and J gave up 1 base; unmatched junction bases: 9. CDR1 and CDR2 (germline): SGHTA, FQGNSA. The CDR3 nucleotides are TGTGCCAGCAGCTCACCACGAGGCGGGGGGAACACCGGGGAGCTGTTTTTT. It is translated as CASSSPRGGGNTGELFF.

This clonotype has more than one count but fewer than ten. The chain combines TRBV5-6 with TRBJ2-1, with D uncertain. V lost 2 bases and J 5 bases, leaving 8 bases between the germline ends. CDR3 size: 13 residues. Germline CDR1 is SGHDT and CDR2 is YYEEEE. CDR3 coding DNA: TGTGCCAGCAGCTTTGCTCCCCACAATGAGCAGTTCTTC. Translating gives CASSFAPHNEQFF.

This clonotype was detected only a few times. The CDR3 DNA follows: TGTGCCAGCAGTTTATCGGGATATTGGAGCACAGATACGCAGTATTTT. Amino acids: CASSLSGYWSTDTQYF. V and J are TRBV28 and TRBJ2-3; perhaps TRBD2 as D (5 bases). Per germline, CDR1 MDHEN and CDR2 SYDVKM. The CDR3 sequence is 16 residues long. V lost 1 base and J 0 bases, leaving 11 bases between the germline ends.

The CDR3 protein is CASSLTGMDYGYTF. Written as DNA, the CDR3 is TGTGCCAGCAGTTTGACAGGGATGGACTATGGCTACACCTTC. The rearrangement uses TRBV27 and TRBJ1-2; TRBD1 matches 7 bases. The CDR3 runs to 14 residues. V shed 3 bases and J 3 bases; nucleotides not matched to a gene: 4. The germline V gene has CDR1 MNHEY and CDR2 SMNVEV (reference sequence).

The chain carries TRBV4-1 and TRBJ1-1; D may be TRBD1 (6 bases). V was pared by 1 base and J by 3 bases, with 9 bases between. This CDR3 comprises 14 residues. CDR1 and CDR2 (germline): MGHRA, YSYEKL. CDR3 bases: TGCGCCAGCAGCCAAGCCCAGGGGTACACTGAAGCTTTCTTT. Encoded protein: CASSQAQGYTEAFF.

This clonotype has just a few counts. The chain has TRBV29-1 and TRBJ2-3; TRBD1 agrees at 7 bases. Germline V lookup: CDR1 SQVTM, CDR2 ANQGSEA. Germline trimming cut 6 bases from V and 5 bases from J; bases unmatched to any gene: 8. The CDR3 extends over 13 amino acids. CDR3 in amino acids: CSVQGVSGDTQYF. For the CDR3, the DNA is TGCAGCGTCCAGGGGGTTAGTGGAGATACGCAGTATTTT.